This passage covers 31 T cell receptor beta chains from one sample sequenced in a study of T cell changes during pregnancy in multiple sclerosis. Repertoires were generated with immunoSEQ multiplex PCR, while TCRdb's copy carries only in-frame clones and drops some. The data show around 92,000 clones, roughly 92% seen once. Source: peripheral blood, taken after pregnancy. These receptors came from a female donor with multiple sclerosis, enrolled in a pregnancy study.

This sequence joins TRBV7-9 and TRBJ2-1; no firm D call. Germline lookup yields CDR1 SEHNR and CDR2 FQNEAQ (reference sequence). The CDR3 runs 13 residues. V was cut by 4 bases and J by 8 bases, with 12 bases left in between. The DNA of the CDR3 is TGTGCCAGCAGCTCAGACTTGCTGGATGAGCAGTTCTTC. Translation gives CASSSDLLDEQFF.

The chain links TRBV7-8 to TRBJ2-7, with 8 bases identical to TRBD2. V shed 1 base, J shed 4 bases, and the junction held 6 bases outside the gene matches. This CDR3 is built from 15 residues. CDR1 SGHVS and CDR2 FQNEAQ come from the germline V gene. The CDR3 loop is CASSLGPGLGYEQYF. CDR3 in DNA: TGTGCCAGCAGCTTAGGTCCGGGACTAGGGTACGAGCAGTACTTC.

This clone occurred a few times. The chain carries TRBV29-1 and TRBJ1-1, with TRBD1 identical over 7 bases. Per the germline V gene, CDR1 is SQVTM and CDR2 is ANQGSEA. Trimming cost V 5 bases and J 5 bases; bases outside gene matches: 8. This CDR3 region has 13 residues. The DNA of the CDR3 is TGCAGCGTTCAGGAGGGGGCGGGTACTGAAGCTTTCTTT. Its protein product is CSVQEGAGTEAFF.

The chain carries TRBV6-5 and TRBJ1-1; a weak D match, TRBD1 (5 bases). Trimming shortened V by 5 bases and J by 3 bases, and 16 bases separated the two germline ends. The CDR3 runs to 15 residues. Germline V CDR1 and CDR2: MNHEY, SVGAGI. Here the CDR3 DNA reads TGTGCCAGCAGTAACCAGGGTGGTCCGGACACTGAAGCTTTCTTT. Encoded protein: CASSNQGGPDTEAFF.

CDR3 amino acids: CASTLGRAGGSPEQFF. Written as DNA, the CDR3 is TGTGCCAGCACCCTCGGCAGGGCGGGAGGGTCCCCTGAGCAGTTCTTC. This rearrangement joins TRBV28 to TRBJ2-1; 9 nucleotides line up with TRBD2. This CDR3 has 16 amino acids. J gave up 9 bases and V 7 bases, and 16 bases lay outside the gene matches. Per the germline V gene, CDR1 is MDHEN and CDR2 is SYDVKM.

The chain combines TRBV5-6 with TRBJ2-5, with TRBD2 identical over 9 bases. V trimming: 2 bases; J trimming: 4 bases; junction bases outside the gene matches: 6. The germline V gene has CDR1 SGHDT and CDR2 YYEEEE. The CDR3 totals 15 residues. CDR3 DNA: TGTGCCAGCAGCTTCTTGGCGGGAGGGAGAGAGACCCAGTACTTC. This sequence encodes CASSFLAGGRETQYF. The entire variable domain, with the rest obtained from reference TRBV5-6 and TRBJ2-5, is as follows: DAGVTQSPTHLIKTRGQQVTLRCSPKSGHDTVSWYQQALGQGPQFIFQYYEEEERQRGNFPDRFSGHQFPNYSSELNVNALLLGDSALYLCASSFLAGGRETQYFGPGTRLLVL.

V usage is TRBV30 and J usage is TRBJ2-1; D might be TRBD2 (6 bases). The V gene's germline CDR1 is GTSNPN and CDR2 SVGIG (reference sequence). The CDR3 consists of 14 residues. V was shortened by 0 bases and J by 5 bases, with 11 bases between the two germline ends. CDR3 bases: TGTGCCTGGAGTGTAGGGCGGGGAAACAATGAGCAGTTCTTC. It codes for CAWSVGRGNNEQFF.

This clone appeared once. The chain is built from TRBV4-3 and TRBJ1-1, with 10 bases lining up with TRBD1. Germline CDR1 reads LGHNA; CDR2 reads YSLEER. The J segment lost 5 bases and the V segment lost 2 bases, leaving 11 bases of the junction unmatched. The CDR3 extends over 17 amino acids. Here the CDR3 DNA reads TGCGCCAGCAGCCAATCACGACAGGGGGCACTTATAACTGAAGCTTTCTTT. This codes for CASSQSRQGALITEAFF.

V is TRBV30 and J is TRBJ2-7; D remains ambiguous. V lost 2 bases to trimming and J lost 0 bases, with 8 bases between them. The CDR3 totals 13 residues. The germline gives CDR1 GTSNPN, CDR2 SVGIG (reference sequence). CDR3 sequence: CAWSLSDSYEQYF. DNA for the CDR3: TGTGCCTGGAGTCTGAGCGACTCCTACGAGCAGTACTTC. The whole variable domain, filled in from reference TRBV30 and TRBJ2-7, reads SQTIHQWPATLVQPVGSPLSLECTVEGTSNPNLYWYRQAAGRGLQLLFYSVGIGQISSEVPQNLSASRPQDRQFILSSKKLLLSDSGFYLCAWSLSDSYEQYFGPGTRLTVT.

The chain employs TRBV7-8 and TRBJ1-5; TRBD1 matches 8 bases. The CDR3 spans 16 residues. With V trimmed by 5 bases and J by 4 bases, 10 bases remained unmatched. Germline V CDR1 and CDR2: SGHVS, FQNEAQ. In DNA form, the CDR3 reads TGTGCCAGCAGCGATCGACAGGGGCCGACTAATCAGCCCCAGCATTTT. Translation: CASSDRQGPTNQPQHF.

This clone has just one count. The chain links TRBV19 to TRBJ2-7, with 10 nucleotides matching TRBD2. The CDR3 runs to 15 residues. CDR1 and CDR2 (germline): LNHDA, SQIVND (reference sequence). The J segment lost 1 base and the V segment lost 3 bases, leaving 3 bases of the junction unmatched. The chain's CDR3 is CASSMVAGGSYEQYF. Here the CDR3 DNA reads TGTGCCAGTAGTATGGTAGCGGGAGGTTCCTACGAGCAGTACTTC.

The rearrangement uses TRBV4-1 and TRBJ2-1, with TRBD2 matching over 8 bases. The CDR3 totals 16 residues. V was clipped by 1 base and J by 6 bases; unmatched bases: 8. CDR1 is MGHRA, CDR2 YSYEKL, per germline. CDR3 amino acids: CASSQGGLAGSNEQFF. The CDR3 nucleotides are TGCGCCAGCAGCCAAGGGGGCCTAGCGGGTTCCAATGAGCAGTTCTTC.

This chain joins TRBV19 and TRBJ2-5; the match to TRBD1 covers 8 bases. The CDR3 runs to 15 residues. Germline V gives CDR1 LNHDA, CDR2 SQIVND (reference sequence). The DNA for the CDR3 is TGTGTCCCCCGTCCCGGGACAGGATGTTCGAGGTCCCAGTACTTC. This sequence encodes CVPRPGTGCSRSQYF. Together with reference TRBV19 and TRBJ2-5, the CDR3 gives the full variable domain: DGGITQSPKYLFRKEGQNVTLSCEQNLNHDAMYWYRQDPGQGLRLIYYSQIVNDFQKGDIAEGYSVSREKKESFPLTVTSAQKNPTAFYLCVPRPGTGCSRSQYFGPGTRLLVL.

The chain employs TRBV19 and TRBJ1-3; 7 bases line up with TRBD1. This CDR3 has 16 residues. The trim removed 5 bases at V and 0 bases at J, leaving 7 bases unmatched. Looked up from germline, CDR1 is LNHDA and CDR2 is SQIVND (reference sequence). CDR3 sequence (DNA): TGTGCCAGTAGTGTCGACAGGGAAGGCTCTGGAAACACCATATATTTT. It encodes CASSVDREGSGNTIYF.

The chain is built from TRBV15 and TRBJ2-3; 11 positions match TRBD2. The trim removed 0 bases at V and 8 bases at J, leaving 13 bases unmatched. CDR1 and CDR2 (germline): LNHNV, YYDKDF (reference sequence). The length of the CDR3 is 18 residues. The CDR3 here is CATSRDTLAGVSSSTQYF. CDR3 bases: TGTGCCACCAGCAGAGATACACTAGCGGGAGTATCCTCAAGTACGCAGTATTTT.

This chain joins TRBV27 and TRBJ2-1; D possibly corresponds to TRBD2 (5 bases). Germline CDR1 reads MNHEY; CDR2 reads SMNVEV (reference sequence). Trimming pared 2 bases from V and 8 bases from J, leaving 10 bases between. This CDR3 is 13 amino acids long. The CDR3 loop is CASSLARRDEQFF. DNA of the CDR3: TGTGCCAGCAGTTTAGCCCGGCGGGATGAGCAGTTCTTC.

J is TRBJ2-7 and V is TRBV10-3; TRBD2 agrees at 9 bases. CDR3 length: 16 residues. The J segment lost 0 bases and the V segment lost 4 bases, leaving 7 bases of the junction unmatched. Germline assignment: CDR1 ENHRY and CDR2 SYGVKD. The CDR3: CAISGTSALTSYEQYF. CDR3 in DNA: TGTGCCATCAGTGGGACTAGCGCCTTAACCTCCTACGAGCAGTACTTC.

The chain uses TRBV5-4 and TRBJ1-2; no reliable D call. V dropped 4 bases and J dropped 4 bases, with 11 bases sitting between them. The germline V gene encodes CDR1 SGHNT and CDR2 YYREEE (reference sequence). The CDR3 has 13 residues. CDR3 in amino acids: CASSQGRGYGYTF. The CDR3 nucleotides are TGTGCCAGCAGCCAAGGTCGCGGCTATGGCTACACCTTC.

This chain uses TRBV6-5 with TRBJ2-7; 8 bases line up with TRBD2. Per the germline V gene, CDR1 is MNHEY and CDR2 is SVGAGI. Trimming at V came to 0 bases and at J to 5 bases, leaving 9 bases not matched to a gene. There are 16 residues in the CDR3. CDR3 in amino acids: CASSYSPAGEGDEQYF. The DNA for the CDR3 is TGTGCCAGCAGTTACTCGCCAGCGGGAGAAGGGGACGAGCAGTACTTC.

CDR3 nucleotides: TGCGCCAGCAGCTTCAACCCAGGGGGCGGTGAGACCCAGTACTTC. The encoded protein is CASSFNPGGGETQYF. V and J are TRBV5-1 and TRBJ2-5; 8 nucleotides align to TRBD1. The CDR3 runs to 15 residues. CDR1 and CDR2 from the germline V gene are SGHRS and YFSETQ. J gave up 5 bases and V 2 bases, and 8 bases lay outside the gene matches.

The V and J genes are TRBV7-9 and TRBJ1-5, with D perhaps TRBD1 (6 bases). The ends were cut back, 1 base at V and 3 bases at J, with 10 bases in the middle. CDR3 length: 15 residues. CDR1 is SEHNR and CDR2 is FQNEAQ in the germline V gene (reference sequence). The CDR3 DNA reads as TGTGCCAGCAGCTTAGTTGGGGGGGCCAATCAGCCCCAGCATTTT. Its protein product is CASSLVGGANQPQHF.

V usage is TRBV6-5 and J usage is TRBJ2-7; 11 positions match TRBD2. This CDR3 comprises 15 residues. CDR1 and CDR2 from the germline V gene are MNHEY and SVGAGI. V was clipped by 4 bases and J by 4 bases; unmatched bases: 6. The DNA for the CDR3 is TGTGCCAGCAGTTCCAGGGGACTAGCGGTATACGAGCAGTACTTC. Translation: CASSSRGLAVYEQYF.

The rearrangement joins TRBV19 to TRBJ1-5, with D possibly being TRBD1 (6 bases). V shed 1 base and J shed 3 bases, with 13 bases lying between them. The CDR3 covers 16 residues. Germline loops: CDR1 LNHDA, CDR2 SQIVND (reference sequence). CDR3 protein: CASSIAATGLNQPQHF. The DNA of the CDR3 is TGTGCCAGTAGTATAGCAGCGACAGGTCTCAATCAGCCCCAGCATTTT.

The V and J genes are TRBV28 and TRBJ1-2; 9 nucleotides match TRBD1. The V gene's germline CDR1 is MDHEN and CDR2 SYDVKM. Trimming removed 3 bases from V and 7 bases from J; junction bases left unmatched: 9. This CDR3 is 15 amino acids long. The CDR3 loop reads CASSLSGTGRGGYTF. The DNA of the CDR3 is TGTGCCAGCAGTTTGTCCGGGACAGGGAGGGGTGGCTACACCTTC.

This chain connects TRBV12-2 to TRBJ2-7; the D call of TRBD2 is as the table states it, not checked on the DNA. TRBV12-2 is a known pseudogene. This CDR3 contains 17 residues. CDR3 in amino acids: CASRFTQCRTSVYEQYF. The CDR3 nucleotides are TGTGCAAGTCGCTTCACGCAATGCCGGACTAGCGTTTACGAGCAGTACTTC.

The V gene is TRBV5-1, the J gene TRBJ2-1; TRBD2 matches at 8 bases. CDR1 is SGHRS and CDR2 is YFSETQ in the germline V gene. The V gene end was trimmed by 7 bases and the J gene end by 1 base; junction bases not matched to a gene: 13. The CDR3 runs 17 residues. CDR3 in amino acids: CASRGGSGTVSYNEQFF. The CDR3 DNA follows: TGCGCCAGCCGGGGGGGCAGCGGGACGGTGTCCTACAATGAGCAGTTCTTC.

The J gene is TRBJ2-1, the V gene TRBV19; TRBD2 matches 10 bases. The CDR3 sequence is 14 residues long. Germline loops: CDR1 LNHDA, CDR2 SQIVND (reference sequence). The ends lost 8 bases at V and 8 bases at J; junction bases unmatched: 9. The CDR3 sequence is CASSQLAGPYEQFF. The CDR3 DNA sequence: TGTGCCAGTTCGCAACTAGCGGGGCCTTATGAGCAGTTCTTC.

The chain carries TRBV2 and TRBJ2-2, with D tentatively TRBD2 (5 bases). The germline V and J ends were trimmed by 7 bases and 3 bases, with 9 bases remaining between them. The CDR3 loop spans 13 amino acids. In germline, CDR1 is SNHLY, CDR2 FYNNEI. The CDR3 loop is CASISRDTGELFF. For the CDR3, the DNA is TGTGCCAGCATATCGAGGGACACCGGGGAGCTGTTTTTT.

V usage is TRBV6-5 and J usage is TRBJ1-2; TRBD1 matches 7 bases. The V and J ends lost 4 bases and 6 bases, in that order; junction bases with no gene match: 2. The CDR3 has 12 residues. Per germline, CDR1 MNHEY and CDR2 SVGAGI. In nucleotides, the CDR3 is TGTGCCAGCAGTTCCGGGACAGATGGCTACACCTTC. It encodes CASSSGTDGYTF.

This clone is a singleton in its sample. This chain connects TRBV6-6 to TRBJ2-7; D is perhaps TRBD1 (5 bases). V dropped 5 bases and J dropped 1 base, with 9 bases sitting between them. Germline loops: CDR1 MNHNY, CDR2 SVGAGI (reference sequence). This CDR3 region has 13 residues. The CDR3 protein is CASSRGSSYEQYF. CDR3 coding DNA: TGTGCCAGCAGTAGGGGCTCGTCCTACGAGCAGTACTTC.

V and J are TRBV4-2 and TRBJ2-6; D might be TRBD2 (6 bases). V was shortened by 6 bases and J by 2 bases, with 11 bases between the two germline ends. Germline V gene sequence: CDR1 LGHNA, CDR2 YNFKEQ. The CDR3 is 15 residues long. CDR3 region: CASRSGEAGANVLTF. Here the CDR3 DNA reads TGTGCCAGCAGATCGGGGGAAGCTGGGGCCAACGTCCTGACTTTC.